This TCR beta chain appears in the sequencing data of a study of CD8+ T cells in alopecia areata. Study at large: By percentage of affected scalp area, the severity of treated patients was scored.

Extracted RNA was reverse transcribed, and the resulting cDNA served as sequencing template. Profiled with immunoSEQ multiplex PCR; TCRdb holds only in-frame clones, not every one. Counted here are 200,000 to 250,000 clones, 55% to 70% occurring once; the ten biggest clones make up 4% to 5%. Specified treatment: oral pan-JAK inhibitor, 5-10 mg twice daily. The CDR3 consists of 16 residues. V lost 0 bases and J 0 bases, leaving 9 bases between the germline ends. Germline values: CDR1 MNHEY, CDR2 SVGAGI. J is TRBJ1-3 and V is TRBV6-5, with unresolved D. The receptor comes from a human donor with alopecia areata. Specimen: CD4+ T cells sorted from blood, collected at week 4, from a patient treated with tofacitinib. The CDR3 region is CASSYSMWTSGNTIYF. The CDR3 DNA follows: TGTGCCAGCAGTTACTCGATGTGGACCTCTGGAAACACCATATATTTT.